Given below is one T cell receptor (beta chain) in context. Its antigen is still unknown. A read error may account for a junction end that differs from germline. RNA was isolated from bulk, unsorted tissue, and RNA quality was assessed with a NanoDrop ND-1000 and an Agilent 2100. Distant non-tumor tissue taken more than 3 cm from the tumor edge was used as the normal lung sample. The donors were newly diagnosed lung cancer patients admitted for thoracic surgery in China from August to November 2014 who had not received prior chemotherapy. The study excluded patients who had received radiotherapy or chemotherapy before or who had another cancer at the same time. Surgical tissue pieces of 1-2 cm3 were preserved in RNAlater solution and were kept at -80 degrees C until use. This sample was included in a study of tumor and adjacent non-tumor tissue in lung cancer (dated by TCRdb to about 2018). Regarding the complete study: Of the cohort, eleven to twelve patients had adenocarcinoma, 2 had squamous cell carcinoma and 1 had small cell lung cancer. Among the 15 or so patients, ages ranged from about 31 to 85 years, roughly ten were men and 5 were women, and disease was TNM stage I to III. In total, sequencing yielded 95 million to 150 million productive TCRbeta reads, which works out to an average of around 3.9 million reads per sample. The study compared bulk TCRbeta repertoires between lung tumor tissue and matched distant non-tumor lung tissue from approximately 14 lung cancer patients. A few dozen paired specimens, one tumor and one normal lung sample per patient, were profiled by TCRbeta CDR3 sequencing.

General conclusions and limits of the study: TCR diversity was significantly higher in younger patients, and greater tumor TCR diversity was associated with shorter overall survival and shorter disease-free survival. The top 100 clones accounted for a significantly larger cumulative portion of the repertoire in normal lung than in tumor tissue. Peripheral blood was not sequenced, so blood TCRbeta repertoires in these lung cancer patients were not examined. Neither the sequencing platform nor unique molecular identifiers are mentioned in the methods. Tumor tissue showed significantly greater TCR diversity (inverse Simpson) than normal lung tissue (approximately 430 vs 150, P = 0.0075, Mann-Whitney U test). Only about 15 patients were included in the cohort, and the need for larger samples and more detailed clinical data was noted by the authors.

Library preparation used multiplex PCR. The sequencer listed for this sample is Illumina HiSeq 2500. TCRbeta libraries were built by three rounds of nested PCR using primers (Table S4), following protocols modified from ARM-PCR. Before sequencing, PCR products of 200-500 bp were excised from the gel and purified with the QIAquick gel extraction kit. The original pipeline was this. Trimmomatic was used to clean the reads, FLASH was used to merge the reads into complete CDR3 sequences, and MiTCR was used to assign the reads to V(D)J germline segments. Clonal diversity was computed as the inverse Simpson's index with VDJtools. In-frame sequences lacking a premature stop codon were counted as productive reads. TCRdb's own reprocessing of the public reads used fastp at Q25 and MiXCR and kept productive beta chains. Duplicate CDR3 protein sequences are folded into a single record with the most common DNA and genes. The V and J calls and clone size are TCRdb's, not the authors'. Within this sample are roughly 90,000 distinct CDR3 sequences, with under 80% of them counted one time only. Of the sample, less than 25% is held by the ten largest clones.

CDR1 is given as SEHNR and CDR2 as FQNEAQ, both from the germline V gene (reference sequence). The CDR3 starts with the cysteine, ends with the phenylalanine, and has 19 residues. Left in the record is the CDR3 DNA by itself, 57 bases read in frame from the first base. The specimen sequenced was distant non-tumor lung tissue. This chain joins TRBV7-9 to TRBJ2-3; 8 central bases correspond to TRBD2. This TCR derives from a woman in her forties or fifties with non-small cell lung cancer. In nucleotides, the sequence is TGTGGCAGCAGCTTAGCTATGCTAGCGGGCACCTTCCCCACAGATACGCAGTATTTT. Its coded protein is CGSSLAMLAGTFPTDTQYF.